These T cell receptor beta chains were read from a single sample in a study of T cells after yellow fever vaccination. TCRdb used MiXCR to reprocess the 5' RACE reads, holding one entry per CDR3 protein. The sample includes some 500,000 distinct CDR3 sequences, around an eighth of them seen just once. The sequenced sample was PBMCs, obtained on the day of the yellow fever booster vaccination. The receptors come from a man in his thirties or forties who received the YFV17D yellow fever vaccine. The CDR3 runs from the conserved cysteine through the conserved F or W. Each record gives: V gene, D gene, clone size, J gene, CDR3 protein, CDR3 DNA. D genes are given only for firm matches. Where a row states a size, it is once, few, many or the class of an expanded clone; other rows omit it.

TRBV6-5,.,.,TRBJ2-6,CASSYLQGGGANVLTF,TGTGCCAGCAGTTACTTGCAGGGCGGTGGGGCCAACGTCCTGACTTTC
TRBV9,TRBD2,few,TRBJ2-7,CASSASPAGGYEQYF,TGTGCCAGCAGCGCCTCTCCGGCGGGAGGTTACGAGCAGTACTTC
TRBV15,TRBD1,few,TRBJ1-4,CATSRHKRDRESWTLKEKLFF,TGTGCCACCAGCAGACACAAAAGGGACAGGGAAAGTTGGACCCTTAAAGAAAAACTGTTTTTT
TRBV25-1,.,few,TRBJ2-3,CASRAEWEYF,TGTGCCAGCAGGGCTGAATGGGAGTATTTT
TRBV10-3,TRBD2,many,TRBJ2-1,CAISELAGGPNEQFF,TGTGCCATCAGTGAGCTAGCGGGAGGGCCAAATGAGCAGTTCTTC
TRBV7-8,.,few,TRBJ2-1,CASTPRHSRGHNEQFF,TGTGCCAGCACTCCTCGGCACAGCCGAGGTCACAATGAGCAGTTCTTC
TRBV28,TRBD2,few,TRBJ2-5,CASSLFGAGGPGETQYF,TGTGCCAGCAGTTTATTCGGAGCGGGAGGGCCAGGAGAGACCCAGTACTTC
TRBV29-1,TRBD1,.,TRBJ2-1,CSVGLSQGASYNEQFF,TGCAGCGTTGGGCTTTCCCAGGGGGCATCCTACAATGAGCAGTTCTTC
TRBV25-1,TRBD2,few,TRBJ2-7,CASRSSGRGYEQYF,TGTGCCAGCAGGAGCAGCGGGAGAGGTTACGAGCAGTACTTC
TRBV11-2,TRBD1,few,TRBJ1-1,CASSLPGTDNTEAFF,TGTGCCAGCAGCTTACCCGGGACAGACAACACTGAAGCTTTCTTT
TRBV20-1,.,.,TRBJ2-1,CSAYATGNAYNEQFF,TGCAGTGCTTACGCGACAGGAAACGCCTACAATGAGCAGTTCTTC
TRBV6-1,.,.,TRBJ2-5,CASSPGGSPETQYF,TGTGCCAGCAGTCCGGGCGGCTCCCCGGAGACCCAGTACTTC
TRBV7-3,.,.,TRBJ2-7,CASSSVGSSYEQYF,TGTGCCAGCAGCTCAGTCGGGAGCTCCTACGAGCAGTACTTC
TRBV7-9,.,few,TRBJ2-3,CASSLAILTDTQYF,TGTGCCAGCAGCTTAGCTATACTCACAGATACGCAGTATTTT
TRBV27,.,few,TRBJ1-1,CASRQGDTEAFF,TGTGCCAGCAGGCAGGGCGACACTGAAGCTTTCTTT
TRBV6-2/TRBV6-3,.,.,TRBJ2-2,CASSYTPKSGELFF,TGTGCCAGCAGTTACACTCCTAAGTCCGGGGAGCTGTTTTTT
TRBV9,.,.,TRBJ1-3,CASSVEGNTIYF,TGTGCCAGCAGCGTTGAGGGAAACACCATATATTTT
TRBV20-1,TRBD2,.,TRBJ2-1,CSARGYLAGVLEQFF,TGCAGTGCTAGAGGATATCTAGCGGGAGTCCTTGAGCAGTTCTTC
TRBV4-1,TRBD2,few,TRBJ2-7,CASSQGFRAGAGVAQSYEQYF,TGCGCCAGCAGCCAAGGATTCAGGGCCGGGGCGGGAGTTGCGCAGTCCTACGAGCAGTACTTC
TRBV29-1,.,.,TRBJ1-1,CSVVPQPGEFTEAFF,TGCAGCGTTGTCCCCCAGCCAGGAGAATTCACTGAAGCTTTCTTT
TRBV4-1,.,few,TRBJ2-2,CASSLNGGIRMNTGELFF,TGCGCCAGCAGCCTTAACGGAGGGATTAGAATGAACACCGGGGAGCTGTTTTTT
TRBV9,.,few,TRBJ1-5,CASSAGDAGMRGNQPQHF,TGTGCCAGCAGCGCCGGTGACGCTGGGATGCGTGGCAATCAGCCCCAGCATTTT
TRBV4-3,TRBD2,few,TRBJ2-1,CASSQEIGSSGRANEQFF,TGCGCCAGCAGCCAAGAGATCGGGAGTAGCGGGAGGGCAAATGAGCAGTTCTTC
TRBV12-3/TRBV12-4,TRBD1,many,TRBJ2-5,CASSPDIGGPGGPQYF,TGTGCCAGCAGCCCAGACATTGGGGGCCCAGGGGGTCCCCAGTACTTC
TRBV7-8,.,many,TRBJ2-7,CASSLDLGTRTYEQYF,TGTGCCAGCAGCTTAGATCTCGGGACAAGGACCTACGAGCAGTACTTC
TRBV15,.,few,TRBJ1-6,CATSSRHSPLHF,TGTGCCACCAGCAGCCGGCATTCACCCCTCCACTTT
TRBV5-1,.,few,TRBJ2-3,CASSQSGPSTDTQYF,TGCGCCAGCAGCCAAAGCGGGCCTAGCACAGATACGCAGTATTTT
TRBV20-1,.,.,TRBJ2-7,CSASDSSSSYEQYF,TGCAGTGCCTCGGACTCCTCCTCCTCCTACGAGCAGTACTTC